This T cell receptor beta chain came from a study of T cells in Graves' hyperthyroidism and ophthalmopathy (dated by TCRdb to about 2019). The study in broad terms: Peripheral blood samples were taken at initial diagnosis, before any treatment was given. According to the paper, TCR Vbeta CDR3 sequencing was carried out on approximately 140 peripheral blood samples, which came from around 43 ophthalmopathy, 75 or so hyperthyroidism and 17 progressor patients. To identify distinguishing TCR V-J signatures, a discovery cohort of some 100 patients was used, comprising some 45 with Graves' ophthalmopathy and around 60 with stable Graves' hyperthyroidism. Prospective prediction of ophthalmopathy was tested in an independent validation cohort of fewer than 20 hyperthyroidism patients and roughly 16 patients who later progressed to ophthalmopathy. After sampling, hyperthyroidism patients received methimazole starting at 30 mg daily, and ophthalmopathy patients received high-dose intravenous methylprednisolone. Thyroid tissue and blood T-cell repertoires from six Graves' hyperthyroidism patients were also compared in the study. The 95 to 100 discovery patients were randomly split 7:3 into training and test sets. What the study reported, not specific to this receptor: Sample size was not statistically predetermined, and investigators were not blinded to group allocation. In validation, the model predicted progression to ophthalmopathy with about 71% sensitivity and approximately 74% specificity, a median of 6.5 months before onset. Most expanded thyroid clonotypes (frequency above 0.001) were also found in blood, which suggests that blood repertoires may mirror thyroid immune responses. A 13 V-J signature model separated ophthalmopathy from stable hyperthyroidism, with around 91% sensitivity and about 81% specificity in cross-validation and 80%/75% in testing.

Amplification of TCR beta CDR3 regions was carried out from RNA transcripts. A first-round RT-PCR of the TCR CDR3 used the HTBI primer set with the Qiagen OneStep RT-PCR kit. The libraries were constructed in a second round of multiplex PCR and then size-selected and purified. Sequencing of the libraries was done on an Illumina HiSeq2000 using paired-end 100 bp reads. The published analysis was carried out like this. Raw data were processed with SOAPnuke, discarding reads with adapters, uncalled bases, mean Phred below 15, or no exact constant-primer or identifier match. High-quality paired reads were merged using COPE v1.2.5, and each unique nucleotide sequence was defined as a clonotype. Clonotypes were aligned to IMGT TRBV, TRBD and TRBJ reference segments using MiTCR v1.1. The analysis was restricted to V-J combinations with a frequency above 0.0001, which together covered approximately 99% of the repertoires. A TCS score was defined as the ratio of F50 (clonal expansion) to E x V (chaos), with BLOSUM62-based TCRdist applied between CDR3 peptides within each V-J. Welch's t-statistics and random forest reduced roughly 540 V-J features to roughly 13, which were used in a naive Bayes classifier (R e1071). Using fastp at Q25 and MiXCR, TCRdb reprocessed the public reads and kept productive beta chains. Every distinct CDR3 protein forms one entry, paired with its most common genes and DNA. For this entry, the V and J calls and clone size follow TCRdb and not the study's own pipeline. Across this sample there are hundreds of thousands of distinct CDR3 sequences, with more than 15% seen only once. The top ten hold around 7.3% of the sample.

CDR1 is given as MNHNS and CDR2 as SASEGT, both from the germline V gene. The CDR3 sequence holds 11 residues, the cysteine and phenylalanine included. The DNA shown is the 33-base CDR3, in frame from base 1. Trimming at the junction amounts to 7 bases on V and 5 bases on J, and the germline ends lie 5 bases apart. The sample holds many counts of this clonotype. No antigen is known for it. Base qualities are missing; no much larger clone stands one base away. A patient counted as having stable Graves' hyperthyroidism if no progression to ophthalmopathy occurred over 18 months of follow-up. Hyperthyroidism patients were newly diagnosed, had a disease duration of under 2 months, and were aged 18 to 65 years. Any patient with an uncontrolled infection, another autoimmune disease, pregnancy or lactation was excluded. Clinical symptoms, serum thyroxine and TRAb, thyroid ultrasound, and orbital computed tomography formed the basis for the diagnoses. Ficoll-Paque density gradient centrifugation was used to isolate PBMCs from about 10 ml of fresh peripheral blood. Total RNA was extracted using Trizol reagent, and RNA quality was assessed on an Agilent 2100 Bioanalyzer.

This clonotype was obtained from a woman aged 18-35 years with Graves' hyperthyroidism. The receptor chain draws on TRBV6-1 and TRBJ2-2, with no D gene named confidently. Sequences were obtained from blood. The DNA reads as follows: TGTGCCAGCACTCGGACCGGGGAGCTGTTTTTT. This yields the protein CASTRTGELFF.